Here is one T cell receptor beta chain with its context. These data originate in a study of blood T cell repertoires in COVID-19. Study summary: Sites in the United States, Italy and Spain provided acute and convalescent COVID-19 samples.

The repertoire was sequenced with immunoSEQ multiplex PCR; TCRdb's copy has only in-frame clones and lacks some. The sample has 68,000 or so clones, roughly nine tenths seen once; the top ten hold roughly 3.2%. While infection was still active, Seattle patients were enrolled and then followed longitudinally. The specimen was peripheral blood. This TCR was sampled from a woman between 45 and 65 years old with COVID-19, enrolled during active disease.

In DNA, the CDR3 is TGTGCCACCAGTGGGGACGGGAGGTTCCCCTACGAGCAGTACTTC. Its protein product is CATSGDGRFPYEQYF. The chain carries TRBV24-1 and TRBJ2-7; 7 bases line up with TRBD2. With V trimmed by 5 bases and J by 2 bases, 8 bases remained unmatched. This CDR3 is 15 amino acids long. Germline lookup yields CDR1 KGHDR and CDR2 SFDVKD.